The clone carrying this T cell receptor beta chain has just a few counts. Antigen unknown. TCRdb reprocessed the reads with MiXCR, giving one entry per CDR3 protein. The sample lists some 700,000 distinct CDR3 sequences, roughly 36% occurring once. This sample was taken from a study of T cell repertoires in cytomegalovirus infection. Overall study: Through public TCR beta signatures, both CMV infection and matching HLA type were indicated.

Trimming removed 6 bases from V and 9 bases from J, with 11 bases in between. The CDR3 covers 11 residues. The sequenced sample was cultured PBMCs, obtained from culture after CMV antigen stimulation. The chain carries TRBV12-3 or TRBV12-4 and TRBJ2-5; D gene ambiguous. The source of this sequence is a human donor in good health (CMV status not recorded). Some clones in this sample may be carry-over from other donors' samples. The CDR3: CASSNGWAQYF. The CDR3 coding sequence is TGTGCCAGCAGCAACGGGTGGGCCCAGTACTTC.